This TCR beta chain was identified in a study of blood T cell repertoires in COVID-19. Overall study: Specimens from acute and convalescent COVID-19 originated in the United States, Italy and Spain. Sample material is recorded as cDNA or gDNA derived from T cells, B-cell-depleted T cells, or PBMCs.

Original methodology: Researchers report that nucleated cell counts were estimated from reference gene primer amplification. Profiling relied on immunoSEQ multiplex PCR, and the TCRdb table lists in-frame clones only, not all of them. V and J calls and clone size are given by that table; D and trimming were obtained from the DNA. The repertoire consists of about 360,000 clones, with around 90% occurring once and the leading ten covering 2.5% to 3.5%. V was pared by 3 bases and J by 4 bases, with 10 bases between. Per the germline V gene, CDR1 is DFQATT and CDR2 is SNEGSKA (reference sequence). The CDR3 spans 13 residues.

The specimen was peripheral blood. This TCR came from a human donor in a cohort sampled during active COVID-19. The rearrangement uses TRBV20-1 and TRBJ1-5; D might be TRBD1 (6 bases). CDR3 nucleotide sequence: TGCAGTGCTAGTAGAGGGACAAATCAGCCCCAGCATTTT. Translation gives CSASRGTNQPQHF.